The 16 T cell receptor beta chains below come from one sample, sequenced in a study of human T cells and chemical hapten exposure. Time point denoted: patch test 1, 2 weeks after DPC sensitization. Treatment specified: therapeutic diphenylcyclopropenone sensitization with weekly scalp DPC. One entry per CDR3 protein, called by TCRdb with MiXCR from the RACE reads. The table includes fewer than 500,000 distinct CDR3 sequences, roughly 5% detected once. The material was whole blood, obtained in connection with sensitization to the hapten diphenylcyclopropenone (DPC). The receptors were sampled from a woman aged 50 to 60 with alopecia areata. Some clones in this sample may be carry-over from other donors' samples.

This clonotype was seen a handful of times. The chain has TRBV29-1 and TRBJ2-3, with 9 bases aligning to TRBD2. Germline V gene lookup returns CDR1 SQVTM and CDR2 ANQGSEA. The CDR3 extends over 14 amino acids. V dropped 6 bases and J dropped 3; count of bases not matched to a gene: 7. CDR3 amino acids: CSVRGGAVTDTQYF. In DNA form, the CDR3 reads TGCAGCGTGCGCGGGGGGGCCGTAACAGATACGCAGTATTTT.

The sample holds many counts of this clonotype. This rearrangement joins TRBV30 to TRBJ1-6; no reliable D call. The germline CDR1 and CDR2 sequences are GTSNPN and SVGIG (reference sequence). The CDR3 length is 16 residues. The V and J ends lost 0 bases and 5 bases respectively, with 14 bases between them. The CDR3 nucleotides read TGTGCCTGGAGTGTACCGGCACAAAGGAATAATTCACCCCTCCACTTT. Protein product: CAWSVPAQRNNSPLHF.

A few counts support this clonotype. This chain uses TRBV28 with TRBJ2-7, with unresolved D. The V end was cut by 3 bases, the J end by 4 bases, with 4 bases between. The germline gives CDR1 MDHEN, CDR2 SYDVKM. The CDR3 length is 11 residues. CDR3 sequence reads: CASSFWYEQYF. The DNA for the CDR3 is TGTGCCAGCAGTTTTTGGTACGAGCAGTACTTC.

This clonotype was counted ten times or more. This chain connects TRBV28 to TRBJ1-2; 9 bases fit TRBD1. CDR3 length equals 16 residues. In germline, CDR1 is MDHEN, CDR2 SYDVKM. V shed 6 bases, J shed 4 bases, and the junction held 12 bases outside the gene matches. CDR3 DNA sequence: TGTGCCAGCAGCCCCTACCCGGGACAGGGAGGCTATGGCTACACCTTC. Its protein product is CASSPYPGQGGYGYTF.

This clonotype was seen ten or more times. This sequence joins TRBV28 and TRBJ2-7; D possibly corresponds to TRBD2 (5 bases). Looked up from germline, CDR1 is MDHEN and CDR2 is SYDVKM. V lost 2 bases to trimming and J lost 6 bases, with 14 bases between them. The CDR3 length is 14 residues. The CDR3 region has the DNA TGTGCCAGCAGTTTACATTCTCCCGGAGGCGAGCAGTACTTC. Translating gives CASSLHSPGGEQYF.

This chain connects TRBV5-1 to TRBJ1-1; 8 positions match TRBD1. With 7 bases clipped from V and 5 bases from J, the junction kept 10 bases outside the gene matches. Germline-derived CDR1 and CDR2 are SGHRS and YFSETQ. This CDR3 comprises 14 residues. CDR3 loop: CASRDRYRGTEAFF. The CDR3 nucleotides are TGCGCCAGCCGGGACAGGTATCGGGGTACTGAAGCTTTCTTT. Supplemented by reference TRBV5-1 and TRBJ1-1, the full variable domain reads KAGVTQTPRYLIKTRGQQVTLSCSPISGHRSVSWYQQTPGQGLQFLFEYFSETQRNKGNFPGRFSGRQFSNSRSEMNVSTLELGDSALYLCASRDRYRGTEAFFGQGTRLTVV.

This clonotype was found many times. The chain has TRBV7-2 and TRBJ2-7, with D unclear. Germline V gene sequence: CDR1 SGHTA, CDR2 FQGNSA. There are 11 residues in the CDR3. The V gene lost 4 bases and the J gene lost 5 bases, with 6 bases spanning the gap. CDR3 protein: CASSSVNEQYF. CDR3 DNA sequence: TGTGCCAGCAGCTCGGTGAACGAGCAGTACTTC.

The chain has TRBV29-1 and TRBJ2-2; 11 nucleotides line up with TRBD1. The V segment lost 6 bases and the J segment 5 bases; nucleotides outside the gene matches: 8. This CDR3 is built from 15 residues. Germline CDR1 reads SQVTM; CDR2 reads ANQGSEA. The CDR3 DNA reads TGCAGCGTAAGGACAGGGGGCTCAGCGACCGGGGAGCTGTTTTTT. Translated: CSVRTGGSATGELFF.

The chain carries TRBV5-1 and TRBJ2-1; 8 bases match TRBD2. Germline values: CDR1 SGHRS, CDR2 YFSETQ. Trimming took 4 bases from V and 7 from J; bases not matched to a gene: 16. The CDR3 is 17 residues long. This CDR3 reads CASSPRTSLGGMNEQFF. In DNA form, the CDR3 reads TGCGCCAGCAGCCCCCGGACTAGCCTTGGGGGGATGAATGAGCAGTTCTTC.

This clonotype has ten or more counts. This rearrangement joins TRBV20-1 to TRBJ2-1, with 8 bases lining up with TRBD2. Germline V gene lookup returns CDR1 DFQATT and CDR2 SNEGSKA (reference sequence). CDR3 size: 13 residues. The trim removed 5 bases at V and 8 bases at J, leaving 8 bases unmatched. The chain's CDR3 is CSACGTSNDEQFF. Here the CDR3 DNA reads TGCAGTGCTTGCGGGACTAGTAACGATGAGCAGTTCTTC.

This clonotype appeared a few times. The chain is built from TRBV20-1 and TRBJ2-7; the D gene is possibly TRBD2 (6 bases). Germline V lookup: CDR1 DFQATT, CDR2 SNEGSKA (reference sequence). Trimming pared 3 bases from V and 0 bases from J, leaving 12 bases between. CDR3 length: 14 residues. DNA for the CDR3: TGCAGTGCTAGTAGGGACTTTAGCTCCTACGAGCAGTACTTC. Its translation is CSASRDFSSYEQYF.

This clonotype was observed a few times. The chain recombines TRBV21-1 with TRBJ2-2; the table gives TRBD1 as D, unverified against the DNA. TRBV21-1 is shown as a pseudogene. The CDR3 totals 17 residues. The CDR3: CASSKVHSRKHTGELFF. Here the CDR3 DNA reads TGTGCCAGCAGCAAAGTTCATTCCCGAAAGCACACCGGGGAGCTGTTTTTT.

This chain uses TRBV3-1 with TRBJ1-1, with a tentative D call TRBD1 (6 bases). The CDR3 loop spans 14 amino acids. CDR1 and CDR2 from the germline V gene are LGHDT and YNNKEL (reference sequence). Trimming took 2 bases from V and 1 from J, leaving 8 bases between them. This chain's CDR3 is CASSQQGTNTEAFF. For the CDR3, the DNA is TGTGCCAGCAGCCAACAGGGGACGAACACTGAAGCTTTCTTT.

This clonotype was counted ten times or more. The genes are TRBV20-1 and TRBJ1-2; no definite D call. Germline V gene lookup returns CDR1 DFQATT and CDR2 SNEGSKA (reference sequence). Between the trimmed V and J ends, which lost 4 bases and 5 bases, there was a span of 11 bases. The CDR3 is 12 amino acids. The CDR3 nucleotides are TGCAGTGCTACCCCCCGAAAATATGGCTACACCTTC. It is translated as CSATPRKYGYTF.

This clonotype was seen more than once but under ten times. The CDR3 DNA follows: TGCGCCAGCAGCCAAGATTTCGAAGGTTCTAGCTATGGCTACACCTTC. Translating it yields CASSQDFEGSSYGYTF. The gene calls are TRBV4-1 and TRBJ1-2, with D unclear. This CDR3 has 16 amino acids. Germline V gene data show CDR1 as MGHRA and CDR2 as YSYEKL. The V and J ends lost 0 bases and 4 bases respectively, with 15 bases between them.

This clonotype was found a few times. This rearrangement joins TRBV20-1 to TRBJ2-4; D gene ambiguous. Looked up from germline, CDR1 is DFQATT and CDR2 is SNEGSKA (reference sequence). The germline V and J ends were trimmed by 1 base and 8 bases, with 12 bases remaining between them. The CDR3 consists of 13 residues. The CDR3 is CSARGFGVDIQYF. The DNA of the CDR3 is TGCAGTGCTAGAGGCTTTGGGGTGGACATTCAGTACTTC.